This is a list of T cell receptor beta chains from one sample in a study of blood T cell repertoires in COVID-19. This table comes from immunoSEQ multiplex PCR, and its TCRdb copy is limited to in-frame clones, with some not included. The sample holds about 83,000 clones; around 84% are singletons and the top ten take 22%. Sequencing was carried out using peripheral blood. The receptors were sampled from a woman older than 75 in a cohort sampled during active or convalescent COVID-19. Both conserved end residues are part of each CDR3. Each record gives: D gene, clone size, J gene, V gene, CDR3 protein, CDR3 DNA. The D gene is left open where the match is weak. Size is omitted from some rows. Given values are once, few, many or a class for expanded clones.

TRBD2 | . | TRBJ2-2 | TRBV7-3 | CASSSRLATNTGELFF | TGTGCCAGCAGCTCGCGACTAGCGACGAACACCGGGGAGCTGTTTTTT
TRBD1 | . | TRBJ1-2 | TRBV28 | CASSLGTGGVHYGYTF | TGTGCCAGCAGTTTAGGGACAGGGGGTGTTCACTATGGCTACACCTTC
. | . | TRBJ2-2 | TRBV11-2 | CASSLAPAPTGELFF | TGTGCCAGCAGCTTAGCCCCAGCGCCGACCGGGGAGCTGTTTTTT
TRBD2 | . | TRBJ2-5 | TRBV29-1 | CSVTSGAEPETQYF | TGCAGCGTGACTAGCGGAGCGGAACCGGAGACCCAGTACTTC
. | . | TRBJ2-1 | TRBV29-1 | CSVGEGYEQFF | TGCAGCGTTGGAGAGGGCTATGAGCAGTTCTTC
. | . | TRBJ1-1 | TRBV30 | CAWSARARGSVDF | TGTGCCTGGAGCGCAAGAGCCAGGGGAAGCGTTGACTTT
. | . | TRBJ1-5 | TRBV21-1 | CASSKGDRENQPQHF | TGTGCCAGCAGCAAAGGGGACAGGGAGAATCAGCCCCAGCATTTT
. | . | TRBJ1-3 | TRBV10-2 | CASGRGTGNTIYF | TGCGCCAGCGGTCGGGGTACTGGAAACACCATATATTTT
. | . | TRBJ2-2 | TRBV5-4 | CASSLQTANTGELFF | TGTGCCAGCAGCTTGCAGACAGCGAACACCGGGGAGCTGTTTTTT
. | . | TRBJ1-3 | TRBV27 | CASSTGHSSGNTIYF | TGTGCCAGCAGTACGGGACATAGCTCTGGAAACACCATATATTTT
. | once | TRBJ2-5 | TRBV5-1 | CASSLAQQETQYF | TGCGCCAGCAGCTTGGCCCAGCAAGAGACCCAGTACTTC
TRBD2 | . | TRBJ2-5 | TRBV20-1 | CSASAGAGGWRETQYF | TGCAGTGCTAGTGCTGGGGCGGGAGGTTGGAGAGAGACCCAGTACTTC
TRBD1 | . | TRBJ2-7 | TRBV30 | CAWRGTGGYYEQYF | TGTGCCTGGAGAGGGACAGGGGGGTACTACGAGCAGTACTTC
TRBD2 | . | TRBJ2-1 | TRBV29-1 | CSVLLAGNEQFF | TGCAGCGTTCTTCTAGCGGGGAATGAGCAGTTCTTC
. | . | TRBJ2-7 | TRBV29-1 | CSVVSGQFGRGHEQYF | TGCAGCGTTGTTTCTGGGCAGTTTGGCAGGGGCCACGAGCAGTACTTC
TRBD2 | . | TRBJ2-7 | TRBV5-1 | CASSLSIAGGKEQYF | TGCGCCAGCAGCTTGTCCATAGCGGGAGGTAAAGAGCAGTACTTC
TRBD2 | . | TRBJ2-3 | TRBV7-6 | CASSLGGLAGSFTDTQYF | TGTGCCAGCAGCTTAGGGGGACTAGCGGGGTCCTTTACAGATACGCAGTATTTT
TRBD2 | . | TRBJ2-1 | TRBV18 | CASSASGGTHNEQFF | TGTGCCAGCTCAGCTAGCGGGGGGACACACAATGAGCAGTTCTTC
. | . | TRBJ2-2 | TRBV6-5 | CASSPRGGELFF | TGTGCCAGCAGTCCCCGAGGCGGGGAGCTGTTTTTT
. | . | TRBJ1-1 | TRBV7-8 | CASSLGGGIEAFF | TGTGCCAGCAGCTTAGGGGGGGGGATTGAAGCTTTCTTT
TRBD1 | . | TRBJ1-2 | TRBV19 | CASSKGQTNYGYTF | TGTGCCAGTAGTAAGGGACAGACAAACTATGGCTACACCTTC
TRBD2 | . | TRBJ2-5 | TRBV7-9 | CASSLGTSGMVGQETQYF | TGTGCCAGCAGCTTAGGTACTAGCGGGATGGTTGGGCAAGAGACCCAGTACTTC